The rows below give T cell receptor beta chains drawn from one sample of a study of cytomegalovirus exposure and HLA in healthy donors. Data came from immunoSEQ multiplex PCR; TCRdb stores just in-frame clones and leaves some out. This table has about 95,000 clones, about 78% appearing once. The sample was PBMCs. Receptors originate from a woman in her forties in good health and CMV-seropositive. CDR3s include the opening cysteine and the closing phenylalanine or tryptophan. A D gene is named only where the DNA matches it firmly. Size is stated for part of the rows, as once, few or many counts, or as a class when the clone is expanded.

TRBJ2-1 | NA | TRBV2 | NA | CASSVLRYNEQFF | TGTGCCAGCAGTGTTCTGAGATACAATGAGCAGTTCTTC
TRBJ2-1 | NA | TRBV28 | NA | CASRVRPLAPRYNEQFF | TGTGCCAGCAGAGTTCGCCCCTTGGCGCCTAGATACAATGAGCAGTTCTTC
TRBJ1-1 | NA | TRBV25-1 | NA | CASSEYMGEATEAFF | TGTGCCAGCAGTGAATATATGGGGGAGGCCACTGAAGCTTTCTTT
TRBJ2-2 | NA | TRBV9 | NA | CASSVALEPLTGELFF | TGTGCCAGCAGCGTAGCTCTCGAGCCCCTCACCGGGGAGCTGTTTTTT
TRBJ2-5 | NA | TRBV28 | NA | CASSPRTAVETQYF | TGTGCCAGCAGTCCCCGGACAGCGGTAGAGACCCAGTACTTC
TRBJ2-1 | NA | TRBV2 | once | CASMRATSSYNEQFF | TGTGCCAGCATGAGGGCGACCAGCTCCTACAATGAGCAGTTCTTC
TRBJ2-7 | NA | TRBV11-2 | NA | CASRNNREINYEQYF | TGTGCCAGCAGAAATAACAGGGAGATAAACTACGAGCAGTACTTC
TRBJ1-2 | TRBD1 | TRBV19 | NA | CASSGQGLSNYGYTF | TGTGCCAGTAGCGGACAGGGGCTTTCTAACTATGGCTACACCTTC
TRBJ2-4 | NA | TRBV28 | NA | CASSSRPGDIQYF | TGTGCCAGCAGTTCCCGTCCAGGGGACATTCAGTACTTC
TRBJ2-1 | TRBD2 | TRBV10-3 | NA | CATRGLAGEVEQFF | TGTGCCACCAGGGGACTAGCGGGAGAGGTTGAGCAGTTCTTC
TRBJ2-3 | TRBD1 | TRBV13 | NA | CASSLRPGGDTQYF | TGTGCCAGCAGCCTTCGACCAGGGGGAGATACGCAGTATTTT
TRBJ2-7 | TRBD2 | TRBV14 | NA | CASSQRTSGRRSEQYF | TGTGCCAGCAGCCAACGTACTAGCGGGAGACGTTCCGAGCAGTACTTC
TRBJ2-2 | TRBD1 | TRBV4-1 | NA | CASSPRPYGQGTNTGELFF | TGCGCCAGCAGCCCTCGTCCTTACGGACAGGGGACGAACACCGGGGAGCTGTTTTTT
TRBJ1-4 | TRBD1 | TRBV7-9 | NA | CASSRTGEWEKLFF | TGTGCCAGCAGCCGAACAGGGGAGTGGGAAAAACTGTTTTTT
TRBJ1-6 | NA | TRBV2 | NA | CASKAGASSPLHF | TGTGCCAGCAAGGCAGGGGCAAGTTCACCCCTCCACTTT
TRBJ2-2 | TRBD1 | TRBV19 | NA | CASRVSGTGRAGELFF | TGTGCCAGTAGGGTTTCAGGGACAGGGAGGGCCGGGGAGCTGTTTTTT
TRBJ2-7 | NA | TRBV4-1 | NA | CASSQLLRGQQYF | TGCGCCAGCAGCCAGCTCCTCCGCGGGCAGCAGTACTTC
TRBJ2-7 | TRBD2 | TRBV9 | NA | CASSVRGDPHEQYF | TGTGCCAGCAGCGTACGGGGGGACCCCCACGAGCAGTACTTC
TRBJ1-5 | TRBD1 | TRBV6-5 | few | CASSYGPTGEGQPQHF | TGTGCCAGCAGTTATGGCCCGACAGGGGAGGGTCAGCCCCAGCATTTT
TRBJ1-1 | NA | TRBV19 | NA | CASSIRPQTAEAFF | TGTGCCAGTAGTATTCGTCCACAAACAGCTGAAGCTTTCTTT
TRBJ2-2 | TRBD2 | TRBV10-3 | NA | CAISNTSGKNTGELFF | TGTGCCATCAGTAACACTAGCGGAAAGAACACCGGGGAGCTGTTTTTT
TRBJ1-2 | NA | TRBV28 | NA | CASSTGYGYTF | TGTGCCAGCAGTACGGGCTATGGCTACACCTTC
TRBJ2-3 | TRBD1 | TRBV9 | NA | CASTEGTGIISSTDTQYF | TGTGCCAGCACCGAGGGGACAGGGATTATTTCTAGCACAGATACGCAGTATTTT
TRBJ1-6 | NA | TRBV11-3 | NA | CASSFQKGNSPLHF | TGTGCCAGCAGCTTCCAGAAGGGGAATTCACCCCTCCACTTT
TRBJ2-2 | TRBD1 | TRBV5-6 | NA | CASSAWGQGSTGELFF | TGTGCCAGCAGCGCCTGGGGACAGGGTAGCACCGGGGAGCTGTTTTTT
TRBJ2-5 | TRBD2 | TRBV28 | NA | CASSLDLAEFQETQYF | TGTGCCAGCAGTTTGGATCTAGCGGAGTTCCAAGAGACCCAGTACTTC
TRBJ2-1 | TRBD2 | TRBV9 | once | CASSLSGSSYNEQFF | TGTGCCAGCAGCCTTAGCGGGAGTTCCTACAATGAGCAGTTCTTC
TRBJ1-5 | NA | TRBV2 | NA | CASSAQSGNQPQHF | TGTGCCAGCAGTGCCCAGTCCGGCAATCAGCCCCAGCATTTT
TRBJ2-7 | NA | TRBV30 | NA | CAWSRGRTLTYEQYF | TGTGCCTGGAGTCGAGGTCGGACATTGACCTACGAGCAGTACTTC
TRBJ1-1 | NA | TRBV28 | NA | CASNFRGTEAFF | TGTGCCAGCAACTTCAGGGGCACTGAAGCTTTCTTT
TRBJ1-6 | NA | TRBV5-4 | NA | CASSLRDSHNSPLHF | TGTGCCAGCAGCTTGAGGGACTCTCATAATTCACCCCTCCACTTT
TRBJ1-2 | NA | TRBV6-6 | NA | CASATGGTDYGYTF | TGTGCCAGCGCAACGGGGGGTACCGACTATGGCTACACCTTC
TRBJ2-5 | NA | TRBV7-9 | NA | CASSFPGMKTQYF | TGTGCCAGCAGCTTCCCGGGAATGAAGACCCAGTACTTC
TRBJ1-1 | NA | TRBV6-4 | NA | CASSDVAGSGTEAFF | TGTGCCAGCAGTGACGTAGCGGGGTCAGGGACTGAAGCTTTCTTT
TRBJ2-1 | NA | TRBV7-2 | NA | CASSPSFSTYNEQFF | TGTGCCAGCAGCCCGTCCTTCTCTACTTACAATGAGCAGTTCTTC
TRBJ1-5 | NA | TRBV10-3 | NA | CAISESTQPRHF | TGTGCCATCAGTGAGTCGACTCAGCCCCGGCATTTT
TRBJ2-3 | TRBD2 | TRBV5-1 | NA | CASSPTLTSGYTDTQYF | TGCGCCAGCAGCCCCACCCTGACTAGCGGGTACACAGATACGCAGTATTTT
TRBJ1-5 | NA | TRBV2 | NA | CASSEWGRDGGQPQHF | TGTGCCAGCAGTGAATGGGGCAGGGATGGGGGGCAGCCCCAGCATTTT
TRBJ2-3 | TRBD2 | TRBV5-1 | NA | CASSPIGGGPSDTQYF | TGCGCCAGCAGCCCCATTGGGGGAGGGCCATCAGATACGCAGTATTTT
TRBJ1-5 | NA | TRBV10-3 | NA | CAISELADSNQPQHF | TGTGCCATCAGTGAGCTGGCAGATAGCAATCAGCCCCAGCATTTT
TRBJ2-1 | TRBD2 | TRBV13 | NA | CASSPSGLAGGDEQFF | TGTGCCAGCAGCCCGTCGGGACTAGCGGGAGGTGATGAGCAGTTCTTC
TRBJ1-1 | TRBD1 | TRBV7-9 | once | CASSLRTGMNTEAFF | TGTGCCAGCAGCTTAAGGACAGGGATGAACACTGAAGCTTTCTTT
TRBJ2-3 | TRBD2 | TRBV7-3 | NA | CASSLAGVDTQYF | TGTGCCAGCAGCTTAGCGGGAGTGGATACGCAGTATTTT
TRBJ2-3 | NA | TRBV11-2 | many | CASSSGQTSTDTQYF | TGTGCCAGCAGCTCCGGACAGACAAGCACAGATACGCAGTATTTT
TRBJ2-3 | NA | TRBV7-9 | NA | CASSLAGQGADTQYF | TGTGCCAGCAGCCTCGCGGGGCAGGGGGCAGATACGCAGTATTTT
TRBJ2-1 | TRBD2 | TRBV19 | NA | CASSIGLAGLTSYNEQFF | TGTGCCAGTAGTATAGGACTAGCGGGCTTAACATCCTACAATGAGCAGTTCTTC
TRBJ1-4 | TRBD1 | TRBV27 | NA | CASRGQAATNEKLFF | TGTGCCAGTCGGGGACAGGCGGCAACTAATGAAAAACTGTTTTTT
TRBJ1-4 | NA | TRBV18 | NA | CASSREQGFMLFF | TGTGCCAGCTCACGTGAACAGGGCTTTATGCTGTTTTTT
TRBJ2-1 | NA | TRBV6-4 | NA | CASSDEPEGTSSYNEQFF | TGTGCCAGCAGTGACGAACCGGAGGGGACTTCCTCCTACAATGAGCAGTTCTTC
TRBJ2-1 | NA | TRBV19 | NA | CASSMTGSVYNEQFF | TGTGCCAGTAGTATGACAGGCAGCGTATACAATGAGCAGTTCTTC
TRBJ2-1 | NA | TRBV25-1 | NA | CASSDSTGAVRYNEQFF | TGTGCCAGCAGTGACTCGACAGGCGCGGTTCGCTACAATGAGCAGTTCTTC
TRBJ2-3 | TRBD2 | TRBV27 | NA | CASLDWAGEGPDTQYF | TGTGCCAGCCTCGATTGGGCGGGAGAGGGACCAGATACGCAGTATTTT
TRBJ2-1 | TRBD2 | TRBV19 | NA | CASSISASGIHNEQFF | TGTGCCAGTAGTATTAGTGCTAGCGGGATCCACAATGAGCAGTTCTTC
TRBJ2-7 | TRBD2 | TRBV7-9 | NA | CASSLSGLAGGPLYEQYF | TGTGCCAGCAGCTTATCCGGACTAGCGGGAGGGCCGTTATACGAGCAGTACTTC
TRBJ2-1 | TRBD2 | TRBV29-1 | NA | CSVASGSRDEQFF | TGCAGCGTGGCTAGCGGGAGTCGCGATGAGCAGTTCTTC
TRBJ2-7 | TRBD1 | TRBV2 | NA | CASRGTGDYEQYF | TGTGCCAGCAGGGGGACAGGGGACTACGAGCAGTACTTC
TRBJ2-5 | TRBD1 | TRBV6-1 | NA | CASSAAAGGQETQYF | TGTGCCAGCAGTGCAGCGGCAGGGGGCCAAGAGACCCAATACTTC